The present entry profiles one T cell receptor beta chain with its context. Its antigen is still unknown. Within one base of it there is no much larger clone, and no base qualities were kept. The data originate from a study of cytomegalovirus exposure and HLA in healthy donors (dated by TCRdb to the late 2010s). About the investigation overall: An earlier analysis of some 620 of the donors reported 276 Gb of sequence data and around 110 million unique TCR beta sequences obtained from about 200 million T cells. About five DR-DQ haplotypes were treated as single units for association and clustering because of strong linkage in the cohort. An earlier analysis of approximately 500 of the donors applied high-throughput TCR beta sequencing to assess whether each TCR beta V gene segment acted as functional or pseudogenic. The later analysis used no new phenotypic data to find candidate immune exposures, relying instead on TCR beta sequences and their occurrence across donors. Among the roughly 400 genotyped donors, approximately 76% belonged to the genetic ancestry cluster associated with self-reported Caucasian donors. High-throughput TCR immunosequencing, statistical association of individual TCRs with disease status, and machine learning were combined to predict cytomegalovirus infection status. On average, 235,054 unique TCR beta nucleotide sequences were sequenced per donor among about 400 genotyped donors of the cohort, with roughly 20% of those sequences being non-productive. The study used immunosequencing to profile the T cell repertoires of some 600 subjects and linked those repertoires to cytomegalovirus serostatus. A later analysis re-analyzed previously published TCR beta repertoires from 600 to 850 donors and added high-resolution HLA genotyping to study TCR occurrence patterns. About 310 gigabases of sequencing data and approximately 85 million unique TCR sequences were included in an early release covering several hundred HLA-typed donors. Class I and class II HLA loci were covered by the typing at four-digit resolution. Along with the roughly 700-subject first cohort, a separate validation cohort of around 110 different subjects was used. Typing coverage varied by locus: roughly 629-630 donors for A, B, C, DRB1 and DQB1; approximately 560 for DQA1; nearly 610 for DPA1; more than 450 for DPB1. A later genetic analysis used genome-wide SNP genotypes for 398 of the 666 donors, treating that subset as a discovery cohort. Every repertoire in the discovery cohort had been generated on one and the same sequencing platform. Donor age, sex, ethnicity and CMV serostatus were compiled alongside the repertoire data. The study aimed to test whether cataloging public T cell receptors could reveal signatures of past pathogen exposure. Findings and caveats that apply to the study as a whole: In vitro tests confirmed that three of the cytomegalovirus-associated TCR beta chains recognize cytomegalovirus antigens. HLA typing was unavailable for some donors at each locus, so association tests used only the typed subset. The authors suggested that the approach could potentially be extended to other disease states and immunological phenotypes. A later analysis found that HLA-associated TCR beta chains were more clonally expanded and had lower generation probabilities than equally common non-associated chains. Broadly in line with IMGT annotations, most TCR beta V segments showed up in productive rearrangements about 90% or about 30% of the time in an earlier analysis of 450 to 600 of the donors. In a later genetic analysis, fewer N-insertions in productive TCRs were reported among donors in an Asian-associated ancestry cluster than the roughly 640-donor mean. When HLA alleles, especially DR and DQ, strongly co-occurred, attributing TCR associations to individual alleles was difficult. A later analysis found that most CMV-associated TCR beta chains appeared HLA-restricted, with HLA associations seemingly driven largely by CMV exposure. The study gave a list of some 150 TCR beta chains associated with cytomegalovirus. Immune exposure information for the cohort was limited to CMV serostatus. Cytomegalovirus status was reported to be diagnosed by the classifier with high specificity and sensitivity in both the original and validation cohorts. A later analysis found that TCR association rates varied across HLA loci, with DRB1 alleles showing the most associated TCRs and HLA-C alleles the fewest. A group of highly shared sequence variants was considered likely to be a technical artifact of the sequencing pipeline. Linkage disequilibrium might explain the correlated functional status among segregating V segments, but an unknown experimental factor could not be ruled out. Across donors, most TCR sequences were observed very rarely, whereas some public TCRs were present in many individuals. Over 15 rarely observed V segments, including chromosome 9 orphons, were excluded from the earlier analysis of just under 600 of the donors because counts were too low. A further reported finding was that TCR beta sequences accurately predicted the HLA-A and HLA-B alleles for most subjects in the first cohort. Some IMGT-functional V segments, including TRBV6-2 and TRBV6-3, could not be distinguished by the 87-base-pair reads and were therefore excluded. At a false discovery rate of 0.05, a later analysis linked around 17,000 TCR beta sequences to specific HLA alleles. A later analysis reported that several top co-occurrence clusters appeared linked to parvovirus B19, influenza, CMV and Epstein-Barr virus. Presence/absence analyses assumed roughly uniform sequencing depth across donors, an assumption that may not hold. In a later genetic analysis, a missense DCLRE1C variant was associated with V-gene and J-gene trimming of TCR beta chains, and the association was replicated in an independent cohort. Only TCR beta chains were sequenced in this cohort, and the absence of alpha or paired-chain data limited detectable features.

Trimming takes 5 bases off V and 3 bases off J; junction bases not matched to a gene: 1. The cysteine opens and the phenylalanine closes a CDR3 of 13 amino acids. Here the CDR3 DNA is all that survives: 39 bases in frame from base 1. CDR1 is given as SGHVS and CDR2 as FQNEAQ, both from the germline V gene. The cohort consisted of approximately 690 healthy bone marrow donors. At the time of sampling, all cohort members were nominally healthy, though unrecorded immune exposures were likely present. The donor tested CMV seronegative, placing the donor among the roughly 340 seronegative members of the cohort. A peripheral blood sample was collected from each donor, and TCR beta sequencing was performed on peripheral blood mononuclear cells. Genomic DNA extraction from the blood cell samples was performed with the Qiagen DNeasy Blood Extraction Kit. Library preparation was by the immunoSEQ multiplex PCR assay. For the multiplex PCR, a mixture combining 60 forward primers for TCR Vbeta segments and 13 reverse primers for TCR Jbeta segments was used. Amplification of the CDR3 region of rearranged TCR beta genes was performed with a multiplex PCR assay on genomic DNA. The amplified TCR beta libraries were sequenced on the Illumina HiSeq System as 87-base-pair reads. On the authors' methods: Across the 670 or so repertoires, a later analysis counted approximately 83 million unique TCR beta chains, some 11 million of which were shared by at least two donors. Raw reads were error-corrected and collapsed into unique sequences with a nearest-neighbor algorithm that merged closely related sequences to remove PCR and sequencing errors. V, D and J gene segments were assigned by aligning CDR3 sequences to IMGT reference sequences. For a sequence to be retained, at least a six-nucleotide match to both a V gene segment and a J gene segment was required. A rearrangement was called productive if the CDR3 had no stop codons and remained in frame with V and J, and every other rearrangement was called non-productive. Following IMGT convention, CDR3 was defined as the stretch from the second conserved V-encoded cysteine to the conserved J-encoded phenylalanine. The earlier analysis of 500 to 600 of the donors excluded sequences that lacked an unambiguous match to a single V gene segment. In an earlier analysis of some 590 of the donors, a V segment was called functional when productive rearrangements were above 56.7%, and segregating when the standard deviation between donors exceeded 5%. A statistical classification framework was built to diagnose cytomegalovirus status from the catalog of TCR beta chain sequences. In a later analysis, TCR nucleotide sequences were compared against IMGT/GENE-DB human TR gene sequences so that V and J genes could be assigned. In a later analysis, CDR3 sequences and most-parsimonious VDJ recombination scenarios were assigned using the TCRdist pipeline. In a later analysis, each TCR beta chain was defined by its CDR3 amino acid sequence together with its V-gene family, and reads without a unique V-gene family were excluded. In a later analysis, 450 to 600 highly shared, low-generation-probability nucleotide sequences were removed to address suspected cross-contamination and a sequencing artifact. In a later analysis, a clonal expansion index for each public chain was calculated from normalized within-repertoire ranks of inferred template counts. Generation probabilities in a later analysis came from a VDJ recombination model fitted to out-of-frame rearrangements, and those results were checked against IGoR. A later analysis scored TCR-TCR, TCR-HLA and TCR-CMV co-occurrence with hypergeometric tests, applying a repertoire-size bias correction to TCR pairs. A later analysis estimated false discovery rates by permuting HLA or CMV assignments 20 times. In a later analysis, co-occurring TCRs were grouped with DBSCAN, and TCRdist sequence similarity was added when clustering was performed within HLA-allele-positive subsets. Repertoires with fewer than 30,000 or more than 120,000 public chains, plus five repertoires with anomalous nucleotide sharing, were excluded from co-occurrence clustering. In TCRdb, the immuneACCESS table is reduced to in-frame sequences with V and J assigned. These tables do not hold every clone; where another copy was compared, an unresolved V gene accounts for under half, and the others remain unexplained. From that table come the V and J calls and clone size; the DNA was used to work out D and trimming. Within this sample are more than 150,000 clones, with roughly 75% of them counted one time only. The biggest ten clones account for 1.9% of the sample.

The sequenced sample was PBMCs. The TCR originated in a woman aged 25 to 39 in good health and CMV-seronegative. The chain is assembled from TRBV7-8 and TRBJ2-5, with 9 middle bases fitting TRBD2. The nucleotide sequence is TGTGCCAGCAGCGGGACTAGCAAAGAGACCCAGTACTTC. Its translation is CASSGTSKETQYF. The CDR3, completed at both ends by the reference TRBV7-8 and TRBJ2-5 genes, gives the full variable domain GAGVSQSPRYKVAKRGQDVALRCDPISGHVSLFWYQQALGQGPEFLTYFQNEAQLDKSGLPSDRFFAERPEGSVSTLKIQRTQQEDSAVYLCASSGTSKETQYFGPGTRLLVL.